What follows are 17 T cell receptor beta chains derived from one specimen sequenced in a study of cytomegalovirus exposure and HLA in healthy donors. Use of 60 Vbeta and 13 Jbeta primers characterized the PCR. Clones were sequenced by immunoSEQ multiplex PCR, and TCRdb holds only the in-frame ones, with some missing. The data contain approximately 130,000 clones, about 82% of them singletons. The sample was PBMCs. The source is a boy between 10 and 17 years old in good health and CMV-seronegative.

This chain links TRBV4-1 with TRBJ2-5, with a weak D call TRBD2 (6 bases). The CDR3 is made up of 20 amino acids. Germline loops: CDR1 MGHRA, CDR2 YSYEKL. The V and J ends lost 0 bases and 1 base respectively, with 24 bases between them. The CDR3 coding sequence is TGCGCCAGCAGCCAAGATCCTGCTAGCGTGACTGCGGGATTCCAAGAGACCCAGTACTTC. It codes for CASSQDPASVTAGFQETQYF.

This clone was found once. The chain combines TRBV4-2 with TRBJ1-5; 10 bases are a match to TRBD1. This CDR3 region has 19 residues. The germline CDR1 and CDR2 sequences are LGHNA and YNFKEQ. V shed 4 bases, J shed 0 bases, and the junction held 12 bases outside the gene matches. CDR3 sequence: CASSRYSGQGSYSNQPQHF. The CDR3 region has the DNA TGTGCCAGCAGCCGGTACTCGGGACAGGGGTCTTATAGCAATCAGCCCCAGCATTTT.

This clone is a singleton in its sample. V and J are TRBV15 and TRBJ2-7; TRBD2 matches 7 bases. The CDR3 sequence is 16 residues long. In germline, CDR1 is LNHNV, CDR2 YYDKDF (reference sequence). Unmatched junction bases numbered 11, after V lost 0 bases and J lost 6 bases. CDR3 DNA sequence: TGTGCCACCAGCAGAGAGATAGGTGGGCCGGGAGGCGAGCAGTACTTC. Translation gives CATSREIGGPGGEQYF.

CDR3 DNA sequence: TGTGCCAGCAATCCTGAGACTAGCGGGAGTTTGGATACGCAGTATTTT. It yields the protein CASNPETSGSLDTQYF. The chain employs TRBV2 and TRBJ2-3; TRBD2 matches at 12 bases. The CDR3 totals 16 residues. V lost 7 bases and J lost 6; bases outside the gene matches: 11. Germline values: CDR1 SNHLY, CDR2 FYNNEI.

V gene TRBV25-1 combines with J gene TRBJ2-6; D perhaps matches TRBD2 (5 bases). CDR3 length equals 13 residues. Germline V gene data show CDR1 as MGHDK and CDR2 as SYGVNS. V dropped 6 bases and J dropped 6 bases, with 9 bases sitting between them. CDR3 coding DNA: TGTGCCAGCAGCGGGGTGACGGCCAACGTCCTGACTTTC. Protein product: CASSGVTANVLTF. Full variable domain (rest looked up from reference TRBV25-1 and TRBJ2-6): EADIYQTPRYLVIGTGKKITLECSQTMGHDKMYWYQQDPGMELHLIHYSYGVNSTEKGDLSSESTVSRIRTEHFPLTLESARPSHTSQYLCASSGVTANVLTFGAGSRLTVL.

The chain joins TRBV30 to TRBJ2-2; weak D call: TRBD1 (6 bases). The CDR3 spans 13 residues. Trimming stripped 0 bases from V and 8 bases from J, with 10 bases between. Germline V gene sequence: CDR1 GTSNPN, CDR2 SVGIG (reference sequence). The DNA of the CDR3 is TGTGCCTGGAGTGTAGGGGGTTTGGGGGAGCTGTTTTTT. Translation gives CAWSVGGLGELFF.

The CDR3 reads CASSIIGGWPHSNQPQHF. As DNA, the CDR3 is TGTGCCAGTAGTATCATAGGGGGCTGGCCCCATAGCAATCAGCCCCAGCATTTT. The V gene is TRBV19, the J gene TRBJ1-5; the match to TRBD1 covers 7 bases. V lost 3 bases, J lost 0 bases, and 11 bases stayed unmatched. Germline V lookup: CDR1 LNHDA, CDR2 SQIVND (reference sequence). This CDR3 comprises 18 residues.

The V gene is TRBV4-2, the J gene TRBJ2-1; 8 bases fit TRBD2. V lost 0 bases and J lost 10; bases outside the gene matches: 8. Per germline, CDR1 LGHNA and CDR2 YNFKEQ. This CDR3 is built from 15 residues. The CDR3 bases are TGTGCCAGCAGCCAAGATATTAGCGGGGCCAGGGAGCAGTTCTTC. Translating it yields CASSQDISGAREQFF.

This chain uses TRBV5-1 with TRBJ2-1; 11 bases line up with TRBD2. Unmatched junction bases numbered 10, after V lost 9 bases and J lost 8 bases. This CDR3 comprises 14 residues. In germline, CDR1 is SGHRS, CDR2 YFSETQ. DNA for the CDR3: TGCGCCACCAGGGGACTAGCGGCTTTCGATGAGCAGTTCTTC. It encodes CATRGLAAFDEQFF.

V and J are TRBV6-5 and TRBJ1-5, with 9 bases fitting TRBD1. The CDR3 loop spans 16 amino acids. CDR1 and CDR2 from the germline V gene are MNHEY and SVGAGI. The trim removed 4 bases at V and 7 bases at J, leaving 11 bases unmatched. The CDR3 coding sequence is TGTGCCAGCAGTTTCCCCCCGGACAGGGGAAGGCAGCCCCAGCATTTT. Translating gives CASSFPPDRGRQPQHF.

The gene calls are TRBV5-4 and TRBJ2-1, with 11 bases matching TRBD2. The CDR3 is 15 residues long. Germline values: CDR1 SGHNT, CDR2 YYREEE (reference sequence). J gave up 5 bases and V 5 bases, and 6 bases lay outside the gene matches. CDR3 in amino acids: CASRSLSGRDNEQFF. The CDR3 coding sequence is TGTGCCAGCAGATCACTTAGCGGGAGGGACAATGAGCAGTTCTTC.

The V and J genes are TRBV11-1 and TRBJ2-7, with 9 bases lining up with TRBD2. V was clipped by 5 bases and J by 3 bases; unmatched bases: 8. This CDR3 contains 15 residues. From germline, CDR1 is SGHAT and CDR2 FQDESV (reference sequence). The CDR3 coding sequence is TGTGCCAGCAGCCGCGGGGGGGCCGGTATCTACGAGCAGTACTTC. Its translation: CASSRGGAGIYEQYF.

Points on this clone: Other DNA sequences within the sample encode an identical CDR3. This CDR3 reads CASSPTGNTGELFF. CDR3 DNA sequence: TGCGCCAGCAGCCCGACAGGGAACACCGGGGAGCTGTTTTTT. V is TRBV5-1 and J is TRBJ2-2; possibly TRBD1 for D (6 bases). The CDR3 is made up of 14 amino acids. Deletions cut 4 bases from V and 1 base from J, with 8 bases between. Germline values: CDR1 SGHRS, CDR2 YFSETQ.

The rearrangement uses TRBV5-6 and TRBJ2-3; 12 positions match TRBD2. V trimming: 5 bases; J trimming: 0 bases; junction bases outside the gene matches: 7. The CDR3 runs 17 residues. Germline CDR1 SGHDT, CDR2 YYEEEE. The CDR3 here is CASRSSGRAPSTDTQYF. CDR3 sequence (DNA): TGTGCCAGCAGATCTAGCGGGAGGGCCCCTAGCACAGATACGCAGTATTTT.

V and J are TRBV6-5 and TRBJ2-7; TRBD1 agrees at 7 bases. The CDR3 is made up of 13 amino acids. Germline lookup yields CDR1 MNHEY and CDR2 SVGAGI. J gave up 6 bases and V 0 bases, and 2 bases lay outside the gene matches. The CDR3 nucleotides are TGTGCCAGCAGTTACTCGACAGGGAGCGAGCAGTACTTC. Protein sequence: CASSYSTGSEQYF.

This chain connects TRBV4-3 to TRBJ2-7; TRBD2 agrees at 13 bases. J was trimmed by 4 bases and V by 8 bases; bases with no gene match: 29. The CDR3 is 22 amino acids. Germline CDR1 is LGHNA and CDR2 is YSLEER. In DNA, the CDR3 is TGCGCCAGCCTGTTATCCACGGGGCCGGGACTAGCGGGATGTAGCGATAGGTACGAGCAGTACTTC. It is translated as CASLLSTGPGLAGCSDRYEQYF.

CDR3 in amino acids: CASSYGRSGANVLTF. CDR3 DNA sequence: TGTGCCAGCAGTTACGGGCGCTCTGGGGCCAACGTCCTGACTTTC. The rearrangement joins TRBV6-6 to TRBJ2-6; D remains ambiguous. V dropped 2 bases and J dropped 0 bases, with 5 bases sitting between them. The CDR3 loop spans 15 amino acids. Germline V gene lookup returns CDR1 MNHNY and CDR2 SVGAGI (reference sequence).